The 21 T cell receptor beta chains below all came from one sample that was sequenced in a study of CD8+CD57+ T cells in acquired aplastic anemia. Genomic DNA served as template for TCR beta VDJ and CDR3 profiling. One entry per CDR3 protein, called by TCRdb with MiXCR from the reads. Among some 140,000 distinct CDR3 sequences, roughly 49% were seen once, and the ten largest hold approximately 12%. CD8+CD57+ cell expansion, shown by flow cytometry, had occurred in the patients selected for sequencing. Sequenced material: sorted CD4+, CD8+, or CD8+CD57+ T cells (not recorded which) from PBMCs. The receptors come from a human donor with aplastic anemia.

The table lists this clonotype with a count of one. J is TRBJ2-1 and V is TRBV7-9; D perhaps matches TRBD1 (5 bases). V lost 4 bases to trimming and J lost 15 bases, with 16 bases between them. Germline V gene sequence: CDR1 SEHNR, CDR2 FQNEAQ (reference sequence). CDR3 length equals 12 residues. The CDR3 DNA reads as TGTGCCAGCAGCTCTACAGGCGCCGGTGGGTTCTTC. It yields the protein CASSSTGAGGFF.

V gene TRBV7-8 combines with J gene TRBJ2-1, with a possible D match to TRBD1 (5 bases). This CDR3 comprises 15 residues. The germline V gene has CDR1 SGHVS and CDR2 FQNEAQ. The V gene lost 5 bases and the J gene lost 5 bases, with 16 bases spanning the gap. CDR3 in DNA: TGTGCCAGCAGCCCCGGAAGCGACAGAGACAATGAGCAGTTCTTC. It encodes CASSPGSDRDNEQFF.

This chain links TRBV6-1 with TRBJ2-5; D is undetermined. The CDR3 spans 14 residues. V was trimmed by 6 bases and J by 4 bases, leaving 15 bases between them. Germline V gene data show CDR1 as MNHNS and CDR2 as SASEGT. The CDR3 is CASSRKSMGETQYF. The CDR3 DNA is TGTGCCAGCAGCCGCAAAAGTATGGGAGAGACCCAGTACTTC.

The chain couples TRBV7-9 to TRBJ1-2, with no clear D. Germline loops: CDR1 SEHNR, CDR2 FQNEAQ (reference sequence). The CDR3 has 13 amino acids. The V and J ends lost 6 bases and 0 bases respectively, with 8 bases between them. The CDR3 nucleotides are TGTGCCAGCAGAGTGGGAACTAACTATGGCTACACCTTC. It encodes CASRVGTNYGYTF.

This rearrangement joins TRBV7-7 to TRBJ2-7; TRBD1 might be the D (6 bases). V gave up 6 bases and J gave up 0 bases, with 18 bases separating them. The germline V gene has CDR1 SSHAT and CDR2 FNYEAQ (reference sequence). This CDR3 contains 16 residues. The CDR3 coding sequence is TGTGCCAGCAGAAAAGACAGGTCCAGGAGCTCCTACGAGCAGTACTTC. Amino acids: CASRKDRSRSSYEQYF.

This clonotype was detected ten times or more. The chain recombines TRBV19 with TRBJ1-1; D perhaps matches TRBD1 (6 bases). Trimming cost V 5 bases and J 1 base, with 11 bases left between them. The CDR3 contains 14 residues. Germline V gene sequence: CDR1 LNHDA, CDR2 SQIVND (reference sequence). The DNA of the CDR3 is TGTGCCAGTAGTGCCGGCAGGGGGAACACTGAAGCTTTCTTT. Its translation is CASSAGRGNTEAFF.

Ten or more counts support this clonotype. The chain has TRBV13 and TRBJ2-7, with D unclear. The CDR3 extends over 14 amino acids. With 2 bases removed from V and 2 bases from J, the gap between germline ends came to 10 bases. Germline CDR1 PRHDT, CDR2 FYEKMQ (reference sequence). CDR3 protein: CASSLSRQTYEQYF. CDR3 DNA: TGTGCCAGCAGCTTAAGTCGGCAGACCTACGAGCAGTACTTC.

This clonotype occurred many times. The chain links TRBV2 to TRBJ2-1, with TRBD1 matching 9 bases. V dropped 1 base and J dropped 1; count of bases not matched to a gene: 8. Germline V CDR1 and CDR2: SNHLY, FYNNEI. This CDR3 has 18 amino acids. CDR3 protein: CASSEGLGQGGSYNEQFF. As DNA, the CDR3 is TGTGCCAGCAGTGAAGGACTGGGACAGGGAGGGTCCTACAATGAGCAGTTCTTC.

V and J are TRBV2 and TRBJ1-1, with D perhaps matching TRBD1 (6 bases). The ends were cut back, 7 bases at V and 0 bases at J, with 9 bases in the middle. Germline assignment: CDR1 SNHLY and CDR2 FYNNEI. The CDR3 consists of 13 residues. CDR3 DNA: TGTGCCAGCAAGAGGGGGGTGAACACTGAAGCTTTCTTT. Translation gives CASKRGVNTEAFF. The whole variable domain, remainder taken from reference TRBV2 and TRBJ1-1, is EPEVTQTPSHQVTQMGQEVILRCVPISNHLYFYWYRQILGQKVEFLVSFYNNEISEKSEIFDDQFSVERPDGSNFTLKIRSTKLEDSAMYFCASKRGVNTEAFFGQGTRLTVV.

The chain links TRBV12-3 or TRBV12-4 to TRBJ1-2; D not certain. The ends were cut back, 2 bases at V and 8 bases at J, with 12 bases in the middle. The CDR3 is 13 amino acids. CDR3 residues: CASSLQLGGGYTF. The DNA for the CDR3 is TGTGCCAGCAGTTTACAACTAGGAGGCGGCTACACCTTC.

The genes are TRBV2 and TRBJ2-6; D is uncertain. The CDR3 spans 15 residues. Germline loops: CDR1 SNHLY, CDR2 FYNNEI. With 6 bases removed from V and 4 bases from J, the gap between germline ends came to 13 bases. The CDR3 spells CASSHDAGGANVLTF. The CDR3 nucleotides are TGTGCCAGCAGCCACGATGCCGGGGGGGCCAACGTCCTGACTTTC. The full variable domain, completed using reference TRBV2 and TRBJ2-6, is EPEVTQTPSHQVTQMGQEVILRCVPISNHLYFYWYRQILGQKVEFLVSFYNNEISEKSEIFDDQFSVERPDGSNFTLKIRSTKLEDSAMYFCASSHDAGGANVLTFGAGSRLTVL.

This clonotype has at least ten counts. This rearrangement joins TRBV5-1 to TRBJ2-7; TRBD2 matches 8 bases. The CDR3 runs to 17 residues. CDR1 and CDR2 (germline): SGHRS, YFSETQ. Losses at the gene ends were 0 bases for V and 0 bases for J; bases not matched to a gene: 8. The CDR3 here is CASSLAAGGMSSYEQYF. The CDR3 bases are TGCGCCAGCAGCTTGGCTGCGGGGGGAATGAGCTCCTACGAGCAGTACTTC.

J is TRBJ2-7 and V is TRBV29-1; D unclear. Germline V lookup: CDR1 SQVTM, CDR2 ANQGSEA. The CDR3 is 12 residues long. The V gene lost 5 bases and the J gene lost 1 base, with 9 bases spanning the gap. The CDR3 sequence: CSVSGNSYEQYF. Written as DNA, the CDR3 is TGCAGCGTTTCGGGTAATTCCTACGAGCAGTACTTC.

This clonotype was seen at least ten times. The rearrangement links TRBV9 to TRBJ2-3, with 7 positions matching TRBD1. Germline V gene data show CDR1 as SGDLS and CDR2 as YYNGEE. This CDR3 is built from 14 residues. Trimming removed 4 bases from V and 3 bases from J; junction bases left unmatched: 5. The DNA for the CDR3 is TGTGCCAGCAGCCACCGGGACAGTACAGATACGCAGTATTTT. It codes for CASSHRDSTDTQYF.

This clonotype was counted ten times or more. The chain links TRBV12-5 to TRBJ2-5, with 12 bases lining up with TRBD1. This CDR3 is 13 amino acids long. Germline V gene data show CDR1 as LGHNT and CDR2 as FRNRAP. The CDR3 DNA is TGTGCCTGCCGGGACAGGGGGCAGGGGACCCAGTACTTC. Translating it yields CACRDRGQGTQYF.

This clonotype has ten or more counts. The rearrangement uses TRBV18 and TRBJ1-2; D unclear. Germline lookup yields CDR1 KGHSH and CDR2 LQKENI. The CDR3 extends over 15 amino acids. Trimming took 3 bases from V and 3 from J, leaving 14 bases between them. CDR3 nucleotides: TGTGCCAGCTCACCGCGAGGCGTCACACACTATGGCTACACCTTC. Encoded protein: CASSPRGVTHYGYTF. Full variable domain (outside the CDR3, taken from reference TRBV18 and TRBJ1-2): NAGVMQNPRHLVRRRGQEARLRCSPMKGHSHVYWYRQLPEEGLKFMVYLQKENIIDESGMPKERFSAEFPKEGPSILRIQQVVRGDSAAYFCASSPRGVTHYGYTFGSGTRLTVV.

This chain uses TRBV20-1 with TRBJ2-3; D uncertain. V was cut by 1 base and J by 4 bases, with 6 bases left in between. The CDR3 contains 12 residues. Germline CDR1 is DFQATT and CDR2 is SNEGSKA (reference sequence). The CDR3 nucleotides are TGCAGTGCTAGAGTGTTCGCAGATACGCAGTATTTT. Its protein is CSARVFADTQYF.

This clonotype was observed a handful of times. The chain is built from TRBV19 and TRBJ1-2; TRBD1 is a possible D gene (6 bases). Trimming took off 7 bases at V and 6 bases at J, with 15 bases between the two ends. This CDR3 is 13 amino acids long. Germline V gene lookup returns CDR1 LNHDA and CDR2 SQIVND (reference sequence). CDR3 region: CASNQQGRDGYTF. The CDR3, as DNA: TGTGCCAGTAATCAACAGGGACGGGATGGCTACACCTTC. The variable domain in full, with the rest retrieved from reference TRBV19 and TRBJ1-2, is DGGITQSPKYLFRKEGQNVTLSCEQNLNHDAMYWYRQDPGQGLRLIYYSQIVNDFQKGDIAEGYSVSREKKESFPLTVTSAQKNPTAFYLCASNQQGRDGYTFGSGTRLTVV.

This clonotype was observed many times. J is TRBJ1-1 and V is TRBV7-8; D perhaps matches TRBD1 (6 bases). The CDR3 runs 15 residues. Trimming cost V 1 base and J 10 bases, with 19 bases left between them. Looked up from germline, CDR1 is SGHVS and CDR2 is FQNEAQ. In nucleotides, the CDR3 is TGTGCCAGCAGCTTAGGTGGGACACCAGAACAGGGAGCTTTCTTT. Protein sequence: CASSLGGTPEQGAFF.

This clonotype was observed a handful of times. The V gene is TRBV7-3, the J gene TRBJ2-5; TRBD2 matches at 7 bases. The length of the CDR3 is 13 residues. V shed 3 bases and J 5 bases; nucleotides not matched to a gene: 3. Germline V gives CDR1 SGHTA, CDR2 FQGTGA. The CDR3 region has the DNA TGTGCCAGCAGCTTGGAGGGAGGGGAGACCCAGTACTTC. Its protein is CASSLEGGETQYF.

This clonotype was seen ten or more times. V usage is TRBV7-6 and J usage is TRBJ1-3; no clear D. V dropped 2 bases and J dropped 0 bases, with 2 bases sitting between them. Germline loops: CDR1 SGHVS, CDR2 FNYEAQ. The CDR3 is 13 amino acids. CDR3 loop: CASSLNSGNTIYF. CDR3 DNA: TGTGCCAGCAGCTTAAACTCTGGAAACACCATATATTTT.